The 32 T cell receptor beta chains reported below all come from one sample, sequenced in a study of T cells in Graves' hyperthyroidism and ophthalmopathy. What was amplified from RNA transcripts were TCR beta CDR3 regions. TCR CDR3 regions were first amplified by RT-PCR with HTBI primers. TCRdb itself ran the multiplex PCR reads through MiXCR, one entry per CDR3 protein. The profile shows a few hundred thousand distinct CDR3 sequences, approximately 17% of them singletons. The source material was blood. The receptors here all came from a man between 18 and 35 years old with Graves' ophthalmopathy.

This clonotype was observed a few times. The V and J genes are TRBV29-1 and TRBJ2-1; 7 bases are shared with TRBD1. The germline CDR1 and CDR2 sequences are SQVTM and ANQGSEA. This CDR3 is 14 amino acids long. Unmatched junction bases numbered 5, after V lost 6 bases and J lost 0 bases. The CDR3 protein is CSVYPGGSYNEQFF. The CDR3 DNA follows: TGCAGCGTCTATCCAGGGGGCTCCTACAATGAGCAGTTCTTC.

About this clonotype: A much larger clone sits a single nucleotide away, making a read error possible. The chain uses TRBV20-1 and TRBJ1-5; D call uncertain. The CDR3 is made up of 13 amino acids. V was cut by 1 base and J by 0 bases, with 4 bases left in between. Per germline, CDR1 DFQATT and CDR2 SNEGSKA (reference sequence). For the CDR3, the DNA is TGCAGTGCTAGAGCGGATAGCAATCAGCCCCAGCATTTT. Amino acids: CSARADSNQPQHF.

This CDR3 reads CASSIEVGTSYEQYF. CDR3 bases: TGTGCCAGTAGTATAGAGGTTGGGACCTCCTACGAGCAGTACTTC. The rearrangement uses TRBV19 and TRBJ2-7; D possibly matches TRBD1 or TRBD2 (5 bases each). V lost 0 bases to trimming and J lost 0 bases, with 9 bases between them. The CDR3 consists of 15 residues. Germline V gene data show CDR1 as LNHDA and CDR2 as SQIVND (reference sequence).

This clonotype was counted many times. The V call is TRBV18, the J call TRBJ1-2, with D perhaps matching TRBD1 (5 bases). This CDR3 comprises 13 residues. CDR1 is KGHSH and CDR2 is LQKENI in the germline V gene. V was clipped by 6 bases and J by 6 bases, with 14 bases between them. The CDR3 DNA sequence: TGTGCCAGCTCCCGAGCCCTACAGGATGGCTACACCTTC. Translating it yields CASSRALQDGYTF.

This clonotype has just a few counts. This chain uses TRBV5-6 with TRBJ1-2; TRBD1 aligns across 8 bases. After removal of 1 base from V and 6 bases from J, the junction contained 5 bases not matched to a gene. Looked up from germline, CDR1 is SGHDT and CDR2 is YYEEEE. This CDR3 region has 14 residues. The DNA of the CDR3 is TGTGCCAGCAGCTTGAGGGGACAGGATCATGGCTACACCTTC. Protein product: CASSLRGQDHGYTF.

The chain couples TRBV7-8 to TRBJ2-1; D might be TRBD2 (6 bases). V was cut by 4 bases and J by 12 bases, with 16 bases left in between. From germline, CDR1 is SGHVS and CDR2 FQNEAQ. The CDR3 is 13 amino acids. The CDR3 DNA follows: TGTGCCAGCAGCTCGAACCTCTTGGGACTGCAGTTCTTC. It yields the protein CASSSNLLGLQFF.

This clonotype was recorded at least ten times. The chain links TRBV5-1 to TRBJ2-7, with a possible D match to TRBD2 (5 bases). The CDR3 extends over 15 amino acids. Germline V lookup: CDR1 SGHRS, CDR2 YFSETQ. V lost 7 bases, J lost 0 bases, and 17 bases lay in between. The CDR3 loop is CASAASGSNSYEQYF. CDR3 coding DNA: TGCGCCAGCGCCGCATCGGGGTCGAACTCCTACGAGCAGTACTTC.

This clonotype was counted only a few times. The chain carries TRBV4-2 and TRBJ2-1, with TRBD2 matching 10 bases. CDR3 length equals 17 residues. CDR1 is LGHNA and CDR2 is YNFKEQ in the germline V gene. V gave up 3 bases and J gave up 9 bases; unmatched junction bases: 14. CDR3 bases: TGTGCCAGCAGCCAGTACTTAGCGGGGGGACCGAGGGGTGAGCAGTTCTTC. It specifies CASSQYLAGGPRGEQFF.

The chain employs TRBV5-1 and TRBJ2-5, with 14 bases that match TRBD2. Trimming cost V 4 bases and J 4 bases; bases outside gene matches: 6. The CDR3 covers 16 residues. Germline-derived CDR1 and CDR2 are SGHRS and YFSETQ. The CDR3 reads CASSDPTSGGAETQYF. CDR3 DNA sequence: TGCGCCAGCAGCGATCCGACTAGCGGGGGGGCAGAGACCCAGTACTTC.

On this clonotype itself: This may come from a read error, since a much larger clone is one base off. The DNA is left out, because the CDR3 cannot be placed on it with certainty; the CDR3 is given as TCRdb lists it. The rearrangement links TRBV5-1 to TRBJ1-1; the DNA was not used to check the table's D call, TRBD1. The CDR3 has 14 amino acids, counting both end residues. The germline V gene encodes CDR1 SGHRS and CDR2 YFSETQ. CDR3 loop: CASSWGDGNTEASF.

V and J are TRBV6-4 and TRBJ1-2; D may be TRBD1 (5 bases). The CDR3 sequence is 15 residues long. Trimming removed 2 bases from V and 6 bases from J, with 16 bases in between. CDR1 and CDR2 from the germline V gene are MRHNA and SNTAGT. The CDR3 spells CASSDPWGRGDGYTF. The DNA of the CDR3 is TGTGCCAGCAGTGACCCCTGGGGGAGGGGAGATGGCTACACCTTC.

This clonotype appeared many times. V and J are TRBV6-1 and TRBJ2-7; no clear D gene. CDR3 length equals 13 residues. The V gene lost 6 bases and the J gene lost 4 bases, with 13 bases spanning the gap. The germline V gene has CDR1 MNHNS and CDR2 SASEGT. Here the CDR3 reads CASRKTDRYEQYF. CDR3 nucleotide sequence: TGTGCCAGCAGAAAGACGGATAGATACGAGCAGTACTTC.

V gene TRBV12-5 combines with J gene TRBJ2-1; D remains unclear. This CDR3 is built from 11 residues. Deletions cut 5 bases from V and 6 bases from J, with 5 bases between. Germline CDR1 and CDR2: LGHNT and FRNRAP. The CDR3 loop is CASGALNEQFF. CDR3 nucleotide sequence: TGTGCTAGTGGTGCCCTCAATGAGCAGTTCTTC.

This sequence joins TRBV3-1 and TRBJ1-5; D perhaps matches TRBD1 (5 bases). CDR1 LGHDT and CDR2 YNNKEL come from the germline V gene (reference sequence). The CDR3 is 15 residues long. The V end was cut by 3 bases, the J end by 4 bases, with 13 bases between. CDR3 nucleotides: TGTGCCAGCAGCCACGAGGGCGGGGGAAATCAGCCCCAGCATTTT. It translates to CASSHEGGGNQPQHF.

About this clonotype: One base away lies a much larger clone, so this may be a sequencing read error. The chain uses TRBV7-9 and TRBJ2-1; no reliable D call. The CDR3 has 15 amino acids. Germline loops: CDR1 SEHNR, CDR2 FQNEAQ (reference sequence). The CDR3 sequence: CASSPAEESYNEQSF. CDR3 coding DNA: TGTGCCAGCAGCCCGGCCGAGGAGTCCTACAATGAGCAGTCCTTC.

Many counts were recorded for this clonotype. The V and J genes are TRBV6-5 and TRBJ1-5; D not resolved. Germline values: CDR1 MNHEY, CDR2 SVGAGI. This CDR3 is 17 amino acids long. The ends were cut back, 0 bases at V and 3 bases at J, with 15 bases in the middle. Here the CDR3 reads CASSYSRGRANNQPQHF. The CDR3 DNA reads as TGTGCCAGCAGTTACTCCCGCGGAAGGGCCAACAATCAGCCCCAGCATTTT.

V usage is TRBV19 and J usage is TRBJ2-7, with 8 bases that match TRBD1. The germline V gene encodes CDR1 LNHDA and CDR2 SQIVND (reference sequence). Trimming removed 7 bases from V and 2 bases from J; junction bases left unmatched: 4. The CDR3 has 13 residues. The DNA for the CDR3 is TGTGCCAGTAAGAGACAGGGGCCCTACGAGCAGTACTTC. Translation: CASKRQGPYEQYF.

The V gene is TRBV27, the J gene TRBJ2-1; TRBD2 matches at 11 bases. With V trimmed by 4 bases and J by 8 bases, 10 bases remained unmatched. CDR3 size: 16 residues. Germline V CDR1 and CDR2: MNHEY, SMNVEV (reference sequence). CDR3 in DNA: TGTGCCAGCAGTTCTAGCGGGGGGCTCCACGGCGATGAGCAGTTCTTC. Amino acid sequence: CASSSSGGLHGDEQFF.

There are a few counts of this clonotype. The rearrangement joins TRBV19 to TRBJ2-3; no clear D. Deletions cut 3 bases from V and 1 base from J, with 8 bases between. Germline lookup yields CDR1 LNHDA and CDR2 SQIVND (reference sequence). This CDR3 spans 14 amino acids. CDR3 nucleotide sequence: TGTGCCAGTAGTATTACGTCAGGCACAGATACGCAGTATTTT. Its translation: CASSITSGTDTQYF.

In its sample, this clonotype was seen a few times. The V call is TRBV29-1, the J call TRBJ1-2; the D gene is possibly TRBD1 (5 bases). This CDR3 spans 12 amino acids. Germline V lookup: CDR1 SQVTM, CDR2 ANQGSEA. Trimming took 7 bases from V and 5 from J, leaving 14 bases between them. The CDR3 DNA is TGCAGCGCCGAACGGGACGTTTATGGCTACACCTTC. It encodes CSAERDVYGYTF.

This chain joins TRBV7-9 and TRBJ2-5, with a tentative D call TRBD2 (7 bases). CDR3 length: 15 amino acids. The germline CDR1 and CDR2 sequences are SEHNR and FQNEAQ (reference sequence). Trimming left V 5 bases short and J 5 bases short, with 18 bases between. The CDR3 region is CASSPRGGERETQYF. CDR3 bases: TGTGCCAGCAGCCCCAGGGGAGGGGAGAGGGAGACCCAGTACTTC.

The V gene is TRBV20-1, the J gene TRBJ2-1, with TRBD2 identical over 11 bases. The V and J ends lost 0 bases and 8 bases, in that order; junction bases with no gene match: 9. The CDR3 is 16 residues long. Germline V gene data show CDR1 as DFQATT and CDR2 as SNEGSKA (reference sequence). CDR3 nucleotides: TGCAGTGCTAGAGATATGAGGCTAGCGGGGGGCGATGAGCAGTTCTTC. Amino acids: CSARDMRLAGGDEQFF.

This clonotype was observed a few times. This chain connects TRBV24-1 to TRBJ2-3, with D hard to call. CDR3 length: 14 residues. V was pared by 4 bases and J by 2 bases, with 9 bases between. Germline CDR1 and CDR2: KGHDR and SFDVKD. CDR3 DNA: TGTGCCACCAGTGACTGGCTCTACACAGATACGCAGTATTTT. Its translation: CATSDWLYTDTQYF.

The rearrangement joins TRBV20-1 to TRBJ2-5; TRBD2 matches 8 bases. Germline CDR1 DFQATT, CDR2 SNEGSKA (reference sequence). The CDR3 is made up of 16 amino acids. V was clipped by 6 bases and J by 5 bases; unmatched bases: 17. CDR3 residues: CSADGGAGGLTETQYF. The CDR3, as DNA: TGCAGTGCAGACGGGGGGGCCGGGGGACTGACGGAGACCCAGTACTTC.

Many counts were recorded for this clonotype. The V and J genes are TRBV2 and TRBJ1-5; perhaps TRBD1 as D (5 bases). This CDR3 is 15 amino acids long. CDR1 is SNHLY, CDR2 FYNNEI, per germline. Trimming shortened V by 7 bases and J by 7 bases, and 20 bases separated the two germline ends. DNA for the CDR3: TGTGCCAGCACCGAAGGGGCAGGGAGGAACCAGCCCCAGCATTTT. The encoded protein is CASTEGAGRNQPQHF.

As to this clonotype: A junction boundary mismatches the germline segment, possibly from a read error. The gene calls are TRBV5-1 and TRBJ1-1, with D perhaps TRBD1 (5 bases). CDR3 length: 12 residues. Germline V gives CDR1 SGHRS, CDR2 YFSETQ. CDR3 coding DNA: TGTGCCAGCAGCTTGGCCGCCGGGGGGGCTTTCTTT. Protein sequence: CASSLAAGGAFF.

This clonotype has ten or more counts. The chain joins TRBV11-3 to TRBJ2-1; TRBD1 or TRBD2 may be the D gene (7 bases each). The CDR3 covers 17 residues. Germline lookup yields CDR1 SGHNT and CDR2 YENEEA. The V and J ends lost 1 base and 5 bases respectively, with 18 bases between them. The CDR3 sequence: CASSLGRGTATHNEQFF. Here the CDR3 DNA reads TGTGCCAGCAGCTTAGGGCGGGGGACAGCTACCCACAATGAGCAGTTCTTC.

This clonotype has just a few counts. This chain connects TRBV5-6 to TRBJ1-4, with D hard to call. V was trimmed by 0 bases and J by 7 bases, leaving 13 bases between them. The CDR3 length is 15 residues. Germline lookup yields CDR1 SGHDT and CDR2 YYEEEE. The CDR3 nucleotides read TGTGCCAGCAGCTTGGAGGGCCAAATAGGTGAAAAACTGTTTTTT. It is translated as CASSLEGQIGEKLFF.

The sample holds a few counts of this clonotype. The V call is TRBV18, the J call TRBJ2-2, with a possible D match to TRBD1 (5 bases). CDR1 and CDR2 (germline): KGHSH, LQKENI. CDR3 length: 13 amino acids. The ends were cut back, 3 bases at V and 7 bases at J, with 9 bases in the middle. DNA for the CDR3: TGTGCCAGCTCACCCGGACAACACGGGGAGCTGTTTTTT. It specifies CASSPGQHGELFF.

The table lists this clonotype with many counts. The genes are TRBV6-1 and TRBJ2-1; the D is unclear. CDR3 length: 16 amino acids. CDR1 is MNHNS, CDR2 SASEGT, per germline. Trimming removed 2 bases at V and 2 bases at J, with 13 bases between. The CDR3 region is CASSEYPIPPYNEQFF. CDR3 nucleotides: TGTGCCAGCAGTGAATATCCGATCCCCCCCTACAATGAGCAGTTCTTC.

This clonotype was seen a few times. The gene calls are TRBV10-3 and TRBJ1-1, with 10 bases aligning to TRBD1. Trimming removed 10 bases from V and 1 base from J; junction bases left unmatched: 6. This CDR3 comprises 14 residues. Looked up from germline, CDR1 is ENHRY and CDR2 is SYGVKD. In DNA form, the CDR3 reads TGTGCCAGCCGGACAGGGGGAAAGAACACTGAAGCTTTCTTT. This sequence encodes CASRTGGKNTEAFF.

This clonotype was picked up many times. This sequence joins TRBV7-8 and TRBJ1-2, with D maybe TRBD1 (5 bases). Germline-derived CDR1 and CDR2 are SGHVS and FQNEAQ. The V end lost 2 bases, the J end lost 8 bases, and 12 bases lay between the germline ends. The CDR3 contains 13 residues. The chain's CDR3 is CASSLRSGQGYTF. As DNA, the CDR3 is TGTGCCAGCAGCTTAAGGTCGGGGCAAGGCTACACCTTC.